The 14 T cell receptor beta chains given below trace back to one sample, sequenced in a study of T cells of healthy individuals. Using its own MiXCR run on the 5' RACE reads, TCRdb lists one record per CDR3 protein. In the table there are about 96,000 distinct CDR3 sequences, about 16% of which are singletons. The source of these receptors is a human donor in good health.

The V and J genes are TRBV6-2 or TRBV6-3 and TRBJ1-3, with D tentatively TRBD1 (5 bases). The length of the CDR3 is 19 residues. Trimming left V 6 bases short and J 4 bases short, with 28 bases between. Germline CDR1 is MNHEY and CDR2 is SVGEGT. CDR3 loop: CASRNNPTDYAGTGNTIYF. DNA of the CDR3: TGTGCCAGCAGAAACAACCCCACGGATTACGCGGGGACCGGAAACACCATATATTTT.

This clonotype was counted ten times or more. The DNA for the CDR3 is TGTGCCAGCAGTAATTACAGGAATGAGCAGTTCTTC. Translated: CASSNYRNEQFF. The chain carries TRBV6-5 and TRBJ2-1, with D maybe TRBD1 (5 bases). CDR3 size: 12 residues. V lost 5 bases, J lost 7 bases, and 9 bases lay in between. The germline gives CDR1 MNHEY, CDR2 SVGAGI.

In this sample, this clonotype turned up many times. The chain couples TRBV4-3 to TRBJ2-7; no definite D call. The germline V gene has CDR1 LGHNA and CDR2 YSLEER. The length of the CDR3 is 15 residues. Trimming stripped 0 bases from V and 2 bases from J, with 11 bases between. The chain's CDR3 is CASSQEIGLPYEQYF. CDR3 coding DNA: TGCGCCAGCAGCCAAGAAATCGGGCTACCCTACGAGCAGTACTTC.

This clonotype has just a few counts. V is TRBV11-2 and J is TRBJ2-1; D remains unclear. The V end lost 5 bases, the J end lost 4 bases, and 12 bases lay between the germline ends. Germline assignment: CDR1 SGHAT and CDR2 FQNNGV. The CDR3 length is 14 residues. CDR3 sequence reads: CASSPRHSYNEQFF. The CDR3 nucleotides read TGTGCCAGCAGCCCCCGACATAGTTACAATGAGCAGTTCTTC.

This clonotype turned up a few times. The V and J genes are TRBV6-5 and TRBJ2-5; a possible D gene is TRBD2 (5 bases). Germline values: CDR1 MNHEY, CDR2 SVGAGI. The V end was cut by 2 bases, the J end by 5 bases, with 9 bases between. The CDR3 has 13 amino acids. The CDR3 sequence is CASSYRGYETQYF. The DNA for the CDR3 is TGTGCCAGCAGTTACCGGGGTTATGAGACCCAGTACTTC.

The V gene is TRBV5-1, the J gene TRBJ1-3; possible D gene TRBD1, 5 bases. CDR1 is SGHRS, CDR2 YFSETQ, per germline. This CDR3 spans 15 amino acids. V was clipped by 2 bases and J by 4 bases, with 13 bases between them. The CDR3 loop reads CASSFKGAAGNTIYF. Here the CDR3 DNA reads TGCGCCAGCAGCTTCAAAGGGGCGGCAGGAAACACCATATATTTT.

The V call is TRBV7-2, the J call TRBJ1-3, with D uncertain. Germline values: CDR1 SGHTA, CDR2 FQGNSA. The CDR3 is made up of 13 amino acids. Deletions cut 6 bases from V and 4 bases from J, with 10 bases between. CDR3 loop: CASSQGLGNTIYF. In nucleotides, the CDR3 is TGTGCCAGCAGTCAAGGCTTGGGAAACACCATATATTTT.

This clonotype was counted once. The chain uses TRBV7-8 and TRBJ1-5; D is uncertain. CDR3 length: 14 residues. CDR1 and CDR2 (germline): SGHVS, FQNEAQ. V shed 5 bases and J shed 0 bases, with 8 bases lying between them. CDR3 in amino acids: CASSKGGSNQPQHF. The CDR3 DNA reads TGTGCCAGCAGCAAAGGCGGTAGCAATCAGCCCCAGCATTTT.

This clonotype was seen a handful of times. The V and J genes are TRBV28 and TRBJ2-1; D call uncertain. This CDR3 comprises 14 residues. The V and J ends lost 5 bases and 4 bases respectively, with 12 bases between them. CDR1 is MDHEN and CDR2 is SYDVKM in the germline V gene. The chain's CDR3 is CASSARLRYNEQFF. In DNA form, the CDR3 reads TGTGCCAGCAGTGCCCGGTTGAGGTACAATGAGCAGTTCTTC.

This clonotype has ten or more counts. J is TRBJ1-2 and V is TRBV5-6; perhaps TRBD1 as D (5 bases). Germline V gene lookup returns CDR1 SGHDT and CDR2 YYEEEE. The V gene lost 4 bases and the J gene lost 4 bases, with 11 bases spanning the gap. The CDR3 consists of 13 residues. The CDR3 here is CASSVGTGYGYTF. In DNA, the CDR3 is TGTGCCAGCAGCGTGGGGACGGGCTATGGCTACACCTTC.

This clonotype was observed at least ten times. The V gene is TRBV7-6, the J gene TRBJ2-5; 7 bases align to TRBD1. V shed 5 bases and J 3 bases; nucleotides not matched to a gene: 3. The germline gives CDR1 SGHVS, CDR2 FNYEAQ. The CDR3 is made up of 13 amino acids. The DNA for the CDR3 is TGTGCCAGCAGCCTCGACAGGGAAGAGACCCAGTACTTC. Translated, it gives CASSLDREETQYF.

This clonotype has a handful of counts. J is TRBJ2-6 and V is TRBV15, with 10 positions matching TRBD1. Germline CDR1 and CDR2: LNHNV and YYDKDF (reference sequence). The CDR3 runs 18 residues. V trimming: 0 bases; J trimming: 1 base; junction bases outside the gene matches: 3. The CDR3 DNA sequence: TGTGCCACCAGCAGAGACGGGACAGGGGCATCTGGGGCCAACGTCCTGACTTTC. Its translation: CATSRDGTGASGANVLTF. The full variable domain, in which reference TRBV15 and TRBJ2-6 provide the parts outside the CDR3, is DAMVIQNPRYQVTQFGKPVTLSCSQTLNHNVMYWYQQKSSQAPKLLFHYYDKDFNNEADTPDNFQSRRPNTSFCFLDIRSPGLGDTAMYLCATSRDGTGASGANVLTFGAGSRLTVL.

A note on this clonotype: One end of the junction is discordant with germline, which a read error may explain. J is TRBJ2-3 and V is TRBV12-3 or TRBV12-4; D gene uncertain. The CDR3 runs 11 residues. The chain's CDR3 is CASSLIARISF. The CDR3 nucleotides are TGTGCCAGCAGTTTAATCGCCCGGATCTCTTTT.

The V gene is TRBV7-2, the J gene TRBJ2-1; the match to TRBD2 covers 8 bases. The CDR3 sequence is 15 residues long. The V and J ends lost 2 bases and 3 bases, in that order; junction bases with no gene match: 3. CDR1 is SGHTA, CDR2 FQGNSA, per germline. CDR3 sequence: CASSLTSGLYNEQFF. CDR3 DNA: TGTGCCAGCAGCTTAACTAGCGGCCTCTACAATGAGCAGTTCTTC. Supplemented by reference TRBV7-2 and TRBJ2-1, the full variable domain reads GAGVSQSPSNKVTEKGKDVELRCDPISGHTALYWYRQSLGQGLEFLIYFQGNSAPDKSGLPSDRFSAERTGGSVSTLTIQRTQQEDSAVYLCASSLTSGLYNEQFFGPGTRLTVL.